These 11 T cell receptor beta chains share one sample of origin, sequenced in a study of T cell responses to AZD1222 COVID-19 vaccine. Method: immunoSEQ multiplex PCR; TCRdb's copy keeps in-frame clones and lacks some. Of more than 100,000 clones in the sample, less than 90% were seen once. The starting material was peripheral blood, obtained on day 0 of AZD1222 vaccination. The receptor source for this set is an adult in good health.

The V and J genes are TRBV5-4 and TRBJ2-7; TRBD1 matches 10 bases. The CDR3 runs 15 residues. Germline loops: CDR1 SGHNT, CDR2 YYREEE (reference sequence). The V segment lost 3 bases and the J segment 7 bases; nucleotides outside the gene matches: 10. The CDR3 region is CASSSSPGTGEEQYF. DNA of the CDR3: TGTGCCAGCAGCTCCTCCCCCGGGACAGGGGAGGAGCAGTACTTC.

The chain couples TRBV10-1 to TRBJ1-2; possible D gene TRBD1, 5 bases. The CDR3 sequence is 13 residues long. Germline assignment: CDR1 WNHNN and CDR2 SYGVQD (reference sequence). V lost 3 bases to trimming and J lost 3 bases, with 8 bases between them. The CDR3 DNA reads TGCGCCAGCAGTGACGGGACGGACTATGGCTACACCTTC. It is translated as CASSDGTDYGYTF.

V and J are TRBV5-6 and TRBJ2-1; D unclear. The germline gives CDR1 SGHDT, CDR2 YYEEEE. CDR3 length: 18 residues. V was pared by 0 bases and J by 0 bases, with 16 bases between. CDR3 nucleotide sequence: TGTGCCAGCAGCTTGGTTGGCACCATACAACTCTCCTACAATGAGCAGTTCTTC. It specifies CASSLVGTIQLSYNEQFF.

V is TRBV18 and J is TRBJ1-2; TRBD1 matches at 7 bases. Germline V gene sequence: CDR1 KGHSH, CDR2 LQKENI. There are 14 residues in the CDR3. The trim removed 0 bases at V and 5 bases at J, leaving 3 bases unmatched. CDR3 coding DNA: TGTGCCAGCTCACCACCGGGCAGGGGGTATGGCTACACCTTC. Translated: CASSPPGRGYGYTF.

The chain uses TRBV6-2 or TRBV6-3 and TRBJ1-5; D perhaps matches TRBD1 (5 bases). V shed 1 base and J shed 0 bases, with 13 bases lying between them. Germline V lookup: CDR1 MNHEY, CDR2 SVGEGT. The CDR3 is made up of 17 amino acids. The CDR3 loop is CASSYYRDRDSNQPQHF. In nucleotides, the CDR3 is TGTGCCAGCAGTTACTACCGGGACCGAGATAGCAATCAGCCCCAGCATTTT.

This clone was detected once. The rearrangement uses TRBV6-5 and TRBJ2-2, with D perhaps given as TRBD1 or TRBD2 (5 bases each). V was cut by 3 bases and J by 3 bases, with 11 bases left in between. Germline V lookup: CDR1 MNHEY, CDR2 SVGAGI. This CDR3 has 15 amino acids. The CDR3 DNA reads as TGTGCCAGCAGTTATGGGGGAGACTACACCGGGGAGCTGTTTTTT. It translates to CASSYGGDYTGELFF.

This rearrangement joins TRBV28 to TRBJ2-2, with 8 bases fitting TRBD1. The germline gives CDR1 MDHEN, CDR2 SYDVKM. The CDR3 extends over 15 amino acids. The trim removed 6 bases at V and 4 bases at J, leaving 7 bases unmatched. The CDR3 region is CASRRTGRRTGELFF. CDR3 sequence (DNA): TGTGCCAGCAGACGGACAGGGAGGCGCACCGGGGAGCTGTTTTTT.

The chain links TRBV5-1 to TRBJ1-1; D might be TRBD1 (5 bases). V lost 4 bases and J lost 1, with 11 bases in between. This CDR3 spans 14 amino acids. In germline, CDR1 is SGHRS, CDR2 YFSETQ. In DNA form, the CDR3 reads TGCGCCAGCAGCATAGACAGACCGAACACTGAAGCTTTCTTT. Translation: CASSIDRPNTEAFF.

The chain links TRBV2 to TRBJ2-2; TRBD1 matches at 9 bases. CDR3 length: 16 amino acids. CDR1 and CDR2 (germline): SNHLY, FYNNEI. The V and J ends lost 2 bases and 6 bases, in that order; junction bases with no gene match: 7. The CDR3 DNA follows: TGTGCCAGCAGTGAACAGGGACAGGGTTCGGCCGGGGAGCTGTTTTTT. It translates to CASSEQGQGSAGELFF.

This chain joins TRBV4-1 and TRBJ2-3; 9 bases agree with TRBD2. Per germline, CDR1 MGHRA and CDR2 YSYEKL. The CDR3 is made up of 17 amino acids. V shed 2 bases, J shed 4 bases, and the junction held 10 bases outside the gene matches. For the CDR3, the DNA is TGCGCCAGCAGCCAACCCCCCCGCGGGAGGGCCTCAGATACGCAGTATTTT. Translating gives CASSQPPRGRASDTQYF.

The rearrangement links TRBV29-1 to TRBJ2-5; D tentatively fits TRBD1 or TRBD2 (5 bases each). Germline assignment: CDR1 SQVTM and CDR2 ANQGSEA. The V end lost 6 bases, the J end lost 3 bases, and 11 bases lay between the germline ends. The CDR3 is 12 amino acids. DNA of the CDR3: TGCAGCGTCAGGGCCGGGGAAGAGACCCAGTACTTC. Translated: CSVRAGEETQYF.